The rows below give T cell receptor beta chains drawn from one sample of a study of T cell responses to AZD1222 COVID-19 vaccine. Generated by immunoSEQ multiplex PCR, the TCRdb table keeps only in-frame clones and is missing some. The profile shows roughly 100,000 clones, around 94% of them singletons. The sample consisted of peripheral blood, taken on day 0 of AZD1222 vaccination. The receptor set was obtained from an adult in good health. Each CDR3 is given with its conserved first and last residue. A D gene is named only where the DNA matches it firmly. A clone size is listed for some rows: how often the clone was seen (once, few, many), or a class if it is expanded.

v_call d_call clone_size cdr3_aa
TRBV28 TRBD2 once CASSSLRTGGSYEQYF
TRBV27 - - CASSPSTAVRPQHF
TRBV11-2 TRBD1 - CASSLSTGGTGELFF
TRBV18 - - CASSQANTEAFF
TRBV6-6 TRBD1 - CASRRREGAHNSPLHF
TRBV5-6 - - CASSSTLSDPYNEQFF
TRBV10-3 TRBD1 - CAISVSGGTEAFF
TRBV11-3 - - CASGPGSAYTEAFF
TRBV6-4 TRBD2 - CASSGSRGGPRVSLF
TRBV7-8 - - CASSPSRIGLRSNYGYTF
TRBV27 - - CASSLSAESTDTQYF
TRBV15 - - CATSSRPTGVNTEAFF
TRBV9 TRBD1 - CASSVVSGGDAEAFF
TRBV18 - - CASSSRRETLGNTIYF